The 32 T cell receptor beta chains below all came from one sample that was sequenced in a study of PD-L1 blockade in urothelial cancer. Time point reported: peripheral blood 6 weeks after treatment start. Sequencing used immunoSEQ multiplex PCR; TCRdb keeps in-frame clones, though not all of them. Seen here are 100,000 to 150,000 clones, about 82% observed once, and the top ten hold 2.4%. The sequencing here drew on PBMCs, taken around atezolizumab (anti-PD-L1) treatment. Source of these receptors: a man aged 50 or older with urothelial cancer.

The chain couples TRBV7-8 to TRBJ2-7; possible D gene TRBD2, 7 bases. The CDR3 is 15 residues long. V gave up 5 bases and J gave up 2 bases, with 16 bases separating them. In germline, CDR1 is SGHVS, CDR2 FQNEAQ. CDR3 DNA: TGTGCCAGCAGCCTCACGGGGGGCAGGCCCTACGAGCAGTACTTC. It translates to CASSLTGGRPYEQYF.

The V and J genes are TRBV6-4 and TRBJ2-2; 8 bases are a match to TRBD2. Germline V gene sequence: CDR1 MRHNA, CDR2 SNTAGT. V was pared by 0 bases and J by 5 bases, with 11 bases of the junction left unmatched. The CDR3 totals 18 residues. The CDR3 DNA reads as TGTGCCAGCAGTGACTCTTCTAGCGGGTGGCAAAGAACCGGGGAGCTGTTTTTT. It translates to CASSDSSSGWQRTGELFF.

The V and J genes are TRBV2 and TRBJ2-3; 10 bases fit TRBD2. Germline V lookup: CDR1 SNHLY, CDR2 FYNNEI. Trimming removed 5 bases from V and 2 bases from J; junction bases left unmatched: 7. The CDR3 extends over 16 amino acids. The CDR3, as DNA: TGTGCCAGCAGTCCGCGGACTAGCGGATTCACAGATACGCAGTATTTT. It is translated as CASSPRTSGFTDTQYF.

The rearrangement joins TRBV27 to TRBJ2-3, with D possibly matching TRBD1 (6 bases). From germline, CDR1 is MNHEY and CDR2 SMNVEV (reference sequence). The CDR3 contains 13 residues. Deletions cut 5 bases from V and 5 bases from J, with 11 bases between. The DNA of the CDR3 is TGTGCCAGCAGTGGGACAAGGGTAGATACGCAGTATTTT. It yields the protein CASSGTRVDTQYF.

The table lists this clone with a count of one. V is TRBV10-3 and J is TRBJ2-3; D gene ambiguous. The length of the CDR3 is 12 residues. Per germline, CDR1 ENHRY and CDR2 SYGVKD. Trimming pared 2 bases from V and 6 bases from J, leaving 6 bases between. The CDR3 loop is CAISEAPDTQYF. CDR3 bases: TGTGCCATCAGTGAGGCGCCGGATACGCAGTATTTT.

The chain joins TRBV6-1 to TRBJ2-2; 8 bases map to TRBD1. V was pared by 3 bases and J by 4 bases, with 4 bases of the junction left unmatched. The CDR3 runs to 15 residues. Germline CDR1 and CDR2: MNHNS and SASEGT. The chain's CDR3 is CASSEQGAGTGELFF. DNA for the CDR3: TGTGCCAGCAGTGAGCAGGGGGCGGGCACCGGGGAGCTGTTTTTT.

V is TRBV14 and J is TRBJ1-2, with 7 bases fitting TRBD1. This CDR3 contains 17 residues. The germline V gene has CDR1 SGHDN and CDR2 FVKESK. The J segment lost 2 bases and the V segment lost 4 bases, leaving 13 bases of the junction unmatched. The CDR3 nucleotides are TGTGCCAGCAGCCGCTTCAGACAGGGAATATCGAACTATGGCTACACCTTC. Its protein product is CASSRFRQGISNYGYTF.

This chain joins TRBV14 and TRBJ2-1; the match to TRBD2 covers 7 bases. V was clipped by 1 base and J by 6 bases; unmatched bases: 6. Germline V lookup: CDR1 SGHDN, CDR2 FVKESK. This CDR3 has 15 residues. CDR3 loop: CASSQGLARSNEQFF. CDR3 DNA sequence: TGTGCCAGCAGCCAAGGACTAGCCCGCAGCAATGAGCAGTTCTTC.

V and J are TRBV11-2 and TRBJ2-1; D is perhaps TRBD1 (6 bases). The V and J ends lost 1 base and 2 bases respectively, with 9 bases between them. Germline values: CDR1 SGHAT, CDR2 FQNNGV. The CDR3 length is 15 residues. DNA of the CDR3: TGTGCCAGCAGCTTAGCTGGGACAACCTACAATGAGCAGTTCTTC. Protein: CASSLAGTTYNEQFF.

This chain uses TRBV18 with TRBJ1-5, with a weak D call TRBD1 (5 bases). V dropped 1 base and J dropped 1 base, with 11 bases sitting between them. Germline-derived CDR1 and CDR2 are KGHSH and LQKENI. The CDR3 length is 16 residues. CDR3 coding DNA: TGTGCCAGCTCACCACGGGGCGCAGGAAGCAATCAGCCCCAGCATTTT. Its translation is CASSPRGAGSNQPQHF.

The V and J genes are TRBV19 and TRBJ2-2, with 7 bases lining up with TRBD1. Germline V gene lookup returns CDR1 LNHDA and CDR2 SQIVND (reference sequence). J was trimmed by 6 bases and V by 5 bases; bases with no gene match: 15. The CDR3 totals 17 residues. DNA of the CDR3: TGTGCCAGTAGTTTCCAAAGAACCGGGACAGCAGCCGGGGAGCTGTTTTTT. Amino acids: CASSFQRTGTAAGELFF.

This clone has a single count. The genes are TRBV5-4 and TRBJ2-7, with 7 bases that match TRBD1. V lost 3 bases to trimming and J lost 7 bases; unmatched junction nucleotides: 7. This CDR3 contains 13 residues. Germline V gives CDR1 SGHNT, CDR2 YYREEE (reference sequence). CDR3 nucleotide sequence: TGTGCCAGCAGCTCGGACAGGCACGGGGAGCAGTACTTC. Translated: CASSSDRHGEQYF.

V usage is TRBV5-1 and J usage is TRBJ1-1, with 10 bases fitting TRBD1. Germline CDR1 and CDR2: SGHRS and YFSETQ. J gave up 4 bases and V 4 bases, and 16 bases lay outside the gene matches. This CDR3 is built from 18 residues. The CDR3 protein is CASSPGTGAWNVVTEAFF. CDR3 in DNA: TGCGCCAGCAGCCCCGGGACAGGGGCGTGGAATGTTGTCACTGAAGCTTTCTTT. The complete variable domain, with remaining parts taken from reference TRBV5-1 and TRBJ1-1, reads KAGVTQTPRYLIKTRGQQVTLSCSPISGHRSVSWYQQTPGQGLQFLFEYFSETQRNKGNFPGRFSGRQFSNSRSEMNVSTLELGDSALYLCASSPGTGAWNVVTEAFFGQGTRLTVV.

The chain combines TRBV7-9 with TRBJ1-1, with 7 bases fitting TRBD1. Trimming cost V 6 bases and J 7 bases; bases outside gene matches: 8. This CDR3 comprises 13 residues. Germline CDR1 reads SEHNR; CDR2 reads FQNEAQ (reference sequence). The CDR3: CASSTQGGGEAFF. CDR3 DNA: TGTGCCAGCAGTACCCAAGGGGGCGGTGAAGCTTTCTTT.

This clone was observed a handful of times. The chain recombines TRBV18 with TRBJ2-1; D is unresolved. CDR3 length equals 16 residues. Trimming stripped 3 bases from V and 0 bases from J, with 12 bases between. The V gene's germline CDR1 is KGHSH and CDR2 LQKENI. CDR3: CASSPYGASSYNEQFF. CDR3 nucleotide sequence: TGTGCCAGCTCACCTTACGGAGCCAGCTCCTACAATGAGCAGTTCTTC.

The chain carries TRBV9 and TRBJ2-7, with 9 bases fitting TRBD2. Germline V lookup: CDR1 SGDLS, CDR2 YYNGEE. The junction had 10 bases not matched to a gene; V was cut back by 8 bases and J by 4 bases. This CDR3 is built from 14 residues. This chain's CDR3 is CARGSSGSLYEQYF. DNA of the CDR3: TGTGCCAGGGGGAGTAGCGGGAGTCTGTACGAGCAGTACTTC.

In its sample, this clone was seen many times. This rearrangement joins TRBV10-2 to TRBJ1-6, with D possibly TRBD1 on 6 matching bases. Looked up from germline, CDR1 is WSHSY and CDR2 is SAAADI. The CDR3 contains 14 residues. The V and J ends lost 4 bases and 13 bases respectively, with 17 bases between them. The CDR3 sequence: CASSGQGPLQPLHF. The CDR3 DNA sequence: TGCGCCAGCAGTGGCCAGGGGCCTCTTCAGCCCCTCCACTTT.

This clone was seen only once. This chain joins TRBV19 and TRBJ2-7, with 8 nucleotides matching TRBD1. Trimming took 5 bases from V and 1 from J; bases not matched to a gene: 7. CDR1 is LNHDA, CDR2 SQIVND, per germline (reference sequence). The CDR3 covers 15 residues. This CDR3 is CASSEDRDRSYEQYF. The CDR3 DNA sequence: TGTGCCAGTAGTGAGGACAGGGATAGGTCCTACGAGCAGTACTTC.

The chain is built from TRBV6-4 and TRBJ2-2, with D tentatively TRBD2 (6 bases). V was pared by 5 bases and J by 7 bases, with 8 bases between. The CDR3 sequence is 12 residues long. CDR1 is MRHNA, CDR2 SNTAGT, per germline. The CDR3 loop is CASSRAGGELFF. The CDR3 nucleotides read TGTGCCAGCAGTAGAGCGGGCGGGGAGCTGTTTTTT.

The chain employs TRBV18 and TRBJ1-4; a weak D match, TRBD1 (6 bases). The V gene's germline CDR1 is KGHSH and CDR2 LQKENI. The V gene lost 6 bases and the J gene lost 8 bases, with 13 bases spanning the gap. CDR3 length equals 13 residues. The DNA of the CDR3 is TGTGCCAGCTCGGCAGGGGTAGAAGAAAAACTGTTTTTT. Amino acids: CASSAGVEEKLFF.

The chain carries TRBV5-1 and TRBJ2-5; no definite D call. This CDR3 region has 11 residues. V was shortened by 4 bases and J by 2 bases, with 3 bases between the two germline ends. The germline V gene has CDR1 SGHRS and CDR2 YFSETQ. The CDR3 region has the DNA TGCGCCAGCAGCGAGCAAGAGACCCAGTACTTC. Its translation: CASSEQETQYF.

The chain is built from TRBV5-1 and TRBJ1-1, with D uncertain. There are 16 residues in the CDR3. Germline V gene sequence: CDR1 SGHRS, CDR2 YFSETQ. V shed 3 bases and J shed 4 bases, with 19 bases lying between them. CDR3 bases: TGCGCCAGCAGCTCCCGTCTGTCCGAGGGCAGCACTGAAGCTTTCTTT. Protein product: CASSSRLSEGSTEAFF.

J is TRBJ1-5 and V is TRBV7-9; no clear D gene. The CDR3 length is 15 residues. V lost 1 base, J lost 2 bases, and 9 bases lay in between. Germline assignment: CDR1 SEHNR and CDR2 FQNEAQ (reference sequence). The chain's CDR3 is CASSLGGGGNQPQHF. CDR3 in DNA: TGTGCCAGCAGCTTAGGAGGCGGAGGCAATCAGCCCCAGCATTTT.

The CDR3 DNA follows: TGTGCCAGCGGGAGAGGGAGCACAGATACGCAGTATTTT. This sequence encodes CASGRGSTDTQYF. The gene calls are TRBV6-5 and TRBJ2-3, with D possibly matching TRBD2 (5 bases). Germline V gene data show CDR1 as MNHEY and CDR2 as SVGAGI. Trimming pared 8 bases from V and 0 bases from J, leaving 9 bases between. There are 13 residues in the CDR3.

The chain joins TRBV29-1 to TRBJ2-7, with 7 bases aligning to TRBD2. Germline V gene data show CDR1 as SQVTM and CDR2 as ANQGSEA. With 4 bases clipped from V and 6 bases from J, the junction kept 6 bases outside the gene matches. The CDR3 spans 12 residues. CDR3 in amino acids: CSVGPGGSEQYF. DNA of the CDR3: TGCAGCGTTGGTCCGGGGGGAAGCGAGCAGTACTTC.

This clone showed up just once. This chain connects TRBV28 to TRBJ2-5; TRBD2 aligns across 9 bases. This CDR3 region has 13 residues. Trimming removed 6 bases from V and 4 bases from J; junction bases left unmatched: 3. CDR1 is MDHEN, CDR2 SYDVKM, per germline. For the CDR3, the DNA is TGTGCCAGCAGAATGACTAGCGGAGAGACCCAGTACTTC. Amino acid sequence: CASRMTSGETQYF.

The chain carries TRBV15 and TRBJ2-1, with 12 bases fitting TRBD2. Germline V gene lookup returns CDR1 LNHNV and CDR2 YYDKDF (reference sequence). This CDR3 has 19 amino acids. Unmatched junction bases numbered 9, after V lost 3 bases and J lost 0 bases. CDR3 in DNA: TGTGCCACCAGCAGGAGTCTAGCGGGGGGGGTAAGCTCCTACAATGAGCAGTTCTTC. Its protein is CATSRSLAGGVSSYNEQFF.

The V call is TRBV10-3, the J call TRBJ1-6; unclear D gene. V gave up 2 bases and J gave up 9 bases, with 11 bases separating them. CDR1 is ENHRY, CDR2 SYGVKD, per germline. This CDR3 contains 14 residues. The chain's CDR3 is CAISESAEGSPLHF. The DNA of the CDR3 is TGTGCCATCAGTGAGAGCGCAGAGGGTTCACCCCTCCACTTT.

This chain joins TRBV6-5 and TRBJ2-7, with 12 bases that match TRBD2. Germline trimming cut 8 bases from V and 5 bases from J; bases unmatched to any gene: 10. In germline, CDR1 is MNHEY, CDR2 SVGAGI. The CDR3 totals 15 residues. This chain's CDR3 is CASGLAGGGKHEQYF. CDR3 nucleotides: TGTGCCAGCGGCCTAGCGGGAGGGGGGAAGCACGAGCAGTACTTC.

CDR3 sequence (DNA): TGCGCCAGCAGCTACGCACTGACAGATACGCAGTATTTT. Amino acid sequence: CASSYALTDTQYF. The chain is built from TRBV5-1 and TRBJ2-3; D is undetermined. The V gene lost 3 bases and the J gene lost 3 bases, with 8 bases spanning the gap. The germline V gene has CDR1 SGHRS and CDR2 YFSETQ. The CDR3 extends over 13 amino acids.

J is TRBJ2-1 and V is TRBV9; 9 bases line up with TRBD1. Germline assignment: CDR1 SGDLS and CDR2 YYNGEE. The CDR3 has 14 amino acids. Trimming cost V 0 bases and J 5 bases; bases outside gene matches: 0. CDR3: CASSVGQGDNEQFF. As DNA, the CDR3 is TGTGCCAGCAGCGTAGGACAGGGGGACAATGAGCAGTTCTTC.

This clone was counted a few times. This chain links TRBV30 with TRBJ2-1; 8 bases align to TRBD2. Germline CDR1 reads GTSNPN; CDR2 reads SVGIG (reference sequence). The length of the CDR3 is 13 residues. The CDR3 coding sequence is TGTGCTCTCAGTAGCGGGACCCACAATGAGCAGTTCTTC. Its protein is CALSSGTHNEQFF.